This T cell receptor (beta chain) emerged from a study of OX40 agonist ivuxolimab in advanced cancers. The assay was immunoSEQ multiplex PCR, and TCRdb's table has in-frame clones only and misses some. Here the sample spans tens of thousands of clones, about 90% being singletons. Trimming took 0 bases from V and 0 from J, leaving 15 bases between them. The length of the CDR3 is 17 residues. The material was CD4+ or CD8+ T cells sorted from blood, obtained in a trial of the OX40 agonist ivuxolimab. The sequence was collected from an adult with an advanced solid tumor such as melanoma, head and neck, liver or kidney cancer. The chain couples TRBV23-1 to TRBJ2-7, with D perhaps TRBD1 or TRBD2 (7 bases each). TRBV23-1 is flagged as an ORF with uncertain function. CDR3 sequence: CASSQSRQGGISYEQYF. In nucleotides, the CDR3 is TGCGCCAGCAGTCAATCGAGGCAGGGGGGGATCTCCTACGAGCAGTACTTC.